Presented here are 26 T cell receptor beta chains from one specimen sequenced in a study of T cells in Graves' hyperthyroidism and ophthalmopathy. It was RNA transcripts that yielded the amplified TCR beta CDR3 regions. During a first-round RT-PCR of the TCR CDR3, the HTBI primer set was used. TCRdb ran MiXCR on the multiplex PCR reads and lists one entry per CDR3 protein. Of some 700,000 distinct CDR3 sequences in the sample, 15% to 20% are singletons; the top ten hold roughly a sixth. Sequencing was carried out using blood. These receptors originate from a man aged 50-60 years with Graves' hyperthyroidism.

This clonotype has a count of ten or more. CDR3 nucleotides: TGTGCCAGCAGCCAAAATGGGGGTTTAGCTAACTATGGCTACACCTTC. This codes for CASSQNGGLANYGYTF. The J gene is TRBJ1-2, the V gene TRBV3-1; possibly TRBD1 for D (5 bases). CDR3 length equals 16 residues. Trimming left V 2 bases short and J 0 bases short, with 13 bases between. CDR1 is LGHDT and CDR2 is YNNKEL in the germline V gene (reference sequence).

This clonotype has more than one count but fewer than ten. The chain carries TRBV7-6 and TRBJ1-1, with D unresolved. Germline V lookup: CDR1 SGHVS, CDR2 FNYEAQ. Trimming removed 1 base from V and 6 bases from J, with 12 bases in between. CDR3 length: 14 residues. The DNA of the CDR3 is TGTGCCAGCAGCTTAGACGTGGATCACGCTGAAGCTTTCTTT. Translated, it gives CASSLDVDHAEAFF.

The chain has TRBV15 and TRBJ1-5, with D uncertain. Trimming removed 1 base from V and 10 bases from J, with 8 bases in between. The CDR3 spans 12 residues. Germline assignment: CDR1 LNHNV and CDR2 YYDKDF (reference sequence). The CDR3 DNA reads TGTGCCACCAGCAGAGGAACACCCCCCCAGCATTTT. This codes for CATSRGTPPQHF.

This clonotype showed up many times. The chain carries TRBV12-3 or TRBV12-4 and TRBJ2-3; 12 nucleotides line up with TRBD2. V was clipped by 8 bases and J by 6 bases; unmatched bases: 3. This CDR3 has 13 amino acids. DNA for the CDR3: TGTGCCAGCCGGACTAGCGGGACGGATACGCAGTATTTT. Translation: CASRTSGTDTQYF.

This clonotype has a handful of counts. The CDR3 coding sequence is TGTGCCAGTAGTCGCCCGGGGGCTAACACCGGGGAGCTGTTTTTT. Encoded protein: CASSRPGANTGELFF. The chain links TRBV19 to TRBJ2-2; D could derive from TRBD1 or TRBD2 (6 bases each). Germline V lookup: CDR1 LNHDA, CDR2 SQIVND (reference sequence). Trimming took off 5 bases at V and 2 bases at J, with 12 bases between the two ends. The CDR3 is 15 residues long. The full variable domain, with the rest looked up from reference TRBV19 and TRBJ2-2, is DGGITQSPKYLFRKEGQNVTLSCEQNLNHDAMYWYRQDPGQGLRLIYYSQIVNDFQKGDIAEGYSVSREKKESFPLTVTSAQKNPTAFYLCASSRPGANTGELFFGEGSRLTVL.

This clonotype was seen a few times. This chain links TRBV6-5 with TRBJ1-1; 10 nucleotides agree with TRBD1. Germline CDR1 MNHEY, CDR2 SVGAGI. This CDR3 has 15 residues. After removal of 5 bases from V and 7 bases from J, the junction contained 10 bases not matched to a gene. CDR3 coding DNA: TGTGCCAGCAGTAACCGGGACAGGGGAGAAGGTGAAGCTTTCTTT. Protein sequence: CASSNRDRGEGEAFF.

This chain uses TRBV24-1 with TRBJ2-2; D may be TRBD1 (5 bases). Germline CDR1 KGHDR, CDR2 SFDVKD. With 2 bases removed from V and 5 bases from J, the gap between germline ends came to 11 bases. The CDR3 length is 15 residues. CDR3 bases: TGTGCCACCAGTGATTATCAGGGAACGACCGGGGAGCTGTTTTTT. As protein: CATSDYQGTTGELFF.

This sequence joins TRBV25-1 and TRBJ2-5; 9 bases map to TRBD1. Germline-derived CDR1 and CDR2 are MGHDK and SYGVNS. The CDR3 is 17 residues long. Trimming removed 3 bases from V and 4 bases from J; junction bases left unmatched: 12. The CDR3 DNA reads TGTGCCAGCAGTGACGCACAGGGGGCTTTTGTTGGAGAGACCCAGTACTTC. Its protein is CASSDAQGAFVGETQYF.

V usage is TRBV30 and J usage is TRBJ2-4, with D hard to call. Trimming cost V 0 bases and J 0 bases, with 9 bases left between them. The germline V gene encodes CDR1 GTSNPN and CDR2 SVGIG (reference sequence). The CDR3 extends over 15 amino acids. CDR3 amino acids: CAWSVQLLAKNIQYF. The CDR3 nucleotides are TGTGCCTGGAGTGTACAACTGCTAGCCAAAAACATTCAGTACTTC.

This clonotype was seen repeatedly, ten times or more. The V call is TRBV6-5, the J call TRBJ1-5, with D unresolved. Trimming left V 2 bases short and J 7 bases short, with 12 bases between. Germline CDR1 and CDR2: MNHEY and SVGAGI. The CDR3 is 14 residues long. The CDR3 region has the DNA TGTGCCAGCAGTTACGGGCAGTCAAACCAGCCCCAGCATTTT. Translated, it gives CASSYGQSNQPQHF.

This clonotype was recorded many times. The CDR3: CAGSYRGLPYNEQFF. The CDR3 bases are TGTGCAGGTTCATACAGGGGACTCCCCTACAATGAGCAGTTCTTC. The chain joins TRBV19 to TRBJ2-1; maybe TRBD1 (7 bases). The CDR3 runs to 15 residues. Germline V gene data show CDR1 as LNHDA and CDR2 as SQIVND (reference sequence). Filled out from reference TRBV19 and TRBJ2-1, the complete variable domain reads DGGITQSPKYLFRKEGQNVTLSCEQNLNHDAMYWYRQDPGQGLRLIYYSQIVNDFQKGDIAEGYSVSREKKESFPLTVTSAQKNPTAFYLCAGSYRGLPYNEQFFGPGTRLTVL.

In its sample, this clonotype was seen a few times. This chain joins TRBV7-9 and TRBJ2-5, with a weak D call TRBD2 (6 bases). V was trimmed by 6 bases and J by 2 bases, leaving 16 bases between them. Germline V CDR1 and CDR2: SEHNR, FQNEAQ (reference sequence). This CDR3 spans 15 amino acids. The CDR3 region has the DNA TGTGCCAGCAGTATCCTGGGGACTCCTCAAGAGACCCAGTACTTC. Translation gives CASSILGTPQETQYF.

Notes on this clonotype: This may arise from a read error, as a much more abundant clone is one base away. V and J are TRBV19 and TRBJ1-5; the D gene is possibly TRBD1 (6 bases). V lost 3 bases, J lost 12 bases, and 24 bases lay in between. CDR1 is LNHDA and CDR2 is SQIVND in the germline V gene (reference sequence). CDR3 length: 16 residues. CDR3 nucleotide sequence: TGTGCCAGTAGTATCGCCCCCGGGACATTGGGCAGCTTCCAGCATTTT. It specifies CASSIAPGTLGSFQHF.

This clonotype was observed a few times. This rearrangement joins TRBV28 to TRBJ2-1, with 10 bases matching TRBD1. This CDR3 spans 13 amino acids. The V gene end was trimmed by 7 bases and the J gene end by 15 bases; junction bases not matched to a gene: 12. Germline loops: CDR1 MDHEN, CDR2 SYDVKM. The chain's CDR3 is CASIRTGQGVPFF. The CDR3 bases are TGTGCCAGCATTAGAACCGGACAGGGGGTTCCGTTCTTC.

Comments on this clonotype: Given a much more abundant clone one base away, this may be a read error. The CDR3, as DNA: TGTGCCAGCAGTCCTCTGGGCAGGTCCTACGAGCAGTACTTC. This encodes CASSPLGRSYEQYF. This chain uses TRBV28 with TRBJ2-7; D call uncertain. This CDR3 contains 14 residues. CDR1 is MDHEN and CDR2 is SYDVKM in the germline V gene. V dropped 5 bases and J dropped 1 base, with 12 bases sitting between them.

The V and J genes are TRBV5-5 and TRBJ2-1; D gene ambiguous. Germline values: CDR1 SGHKS, CDR2 YYEKEE (reference sequence). Trimming took off 2 bases at V and 3 bases at J, with 9 bases between the two ends. The CDR3 sequence is 14 residues long. The DNA of the CDR3 is TGTGCCAGCAGCTTTGCGGACCTCTACAATGAGCAGTTCTTC. It specifies CASSFADLYNEQFF.

The table lists this clonotype with a few counts. The gene calls are TRBV20-1 and TRBJ2-3, with 9 bases lining up with TRBD2. Germline trimming cut 3 bases from V and 1 base from J; bases unmatched to any gene: 5. The CDR3 runs 15 residues. Looked up from germline, CDR1 is DFQATT and CDR2 is SNEGSKA (reference sequence). DNA for the CDR3: TGCAGTGCTAGGGGGACTAGCCCACGCACAGATACGCAGTATTTT. Translating gives CSARGTSPRTDTQYF.

The V and J genes are TRBV5-1 and TRBJ2-2, with D perhaps given as TRBD1 or TRBD2 (5 bases each). With 6 bases removed from V and 6 bases from J, the gap between germline ends came to 12 bases. CDR3 length equals 13 residues. Germline V CDR1 and CDR2: SGHRS, YFSETQ. The CDR3 is CASKTPGPGELFF. The CDR3 nucleotides read TGCGCCAGCAAAACCCCGGGGCCCGGGGAGCTGTTTTTT.

This clonotype was detected many times. The rearrangement uses TRBV11-2 and TRBJ2-7, with D unclear. The V and J ends lost 2 bases and 6 bases respectively, with 11 bases between them. Germline loops: CDR1 SGHAT, CDR2 FQNNGV. The CDR3 loop spans 13 amino acids. The CDR3, as DNA: TGTGCCAGCAGCTTATTCCCCGCCAGCGAGCAGTACTTC. This encodes CASSLFPASEQYF.

This chain joins TRBV6-1 and TRBJ1-1, with D tentatively TRBD1 (5 bases). The V gene's germline CDR1 is MNHNS and CDR2 SASEGT. The CDR3 is 15 residues long. Trimming removed 4 bases at V and 5 bases at J, with 17 bases between. The CDR3 DNA reads as TGTGCCAGCAGTGGACAGACAGTTTGGCAAACTGAAGCTTTCTTT. Protein sequence: CASSGQTVWQTEAFF.

CDR3 sequence reads: CASSVDSATDTQYF. DNA of the CDR3: TGTGCCAGCAGCGTAGATTCTGCCACAGATACGCAGTATTTT. The gene calls are TRBV9 and TRBJ2-3; D remains unclear. This CDR3 is 14 amino acids long. Between the trimmed V and J ends, which lost 0 bases and 2 bases, there was a span of 7 bases. CDR1 SGDLS and CDR2 YYNGEE come from the germline V gene. Looking up the rest from reference TRBV9 and TRBJ2-3 gives the full variable domain: DSGVTQTPKHLITATGQRVTLRCSPRSGDLSVYWYQQSLDQGLQFLIQYYNGEERAKGNILERFSAQQFPDLHSELNLSSLELGDSALYFCASSVDSATDTQYFGPGTRLTVL.

This clonotype was seen repeatedly, ten times or more. This chain's CDR3 is CASSLETGGNQPQHF. The CDR3 DNA is TGTGCCAGCAGTTTGGAAACAGGGGGGAATCAGCCCCAGCATTTT. The V and J genes are TRBV12-3 or TRBV12-4 and TRBJ1-5; 8 nucleotides line up with TRBD1. V gave up 3 bases and J gave up 4 bases; unmatched junction bases: 5. The CDR3 runs 15 residues.

A remark on this clonotype: A much larger clone is a single base away; this may be a read error. V and J are TRBV9 and TRBJ2-3, with 7 bases identical to TRBD2. This CDR3 region has 15 residues. With 4 bases clipped from V and 5 bases from J, the junction kept 10 bases outside the gene matches. Per the germline V gene, CDR1 is SGDLS and CDR2 is YYNGEE. The CDR3 DNA is TGTGCCAGCAGCCCCGGGGGGTGGATCGGAGATACGCAGTATTTT. Encoded protein: CASSPGGWIGDTQYF. The full variable domain, its missing parts supplied by reference TRBV9 and TRBJ2-3, is DSGVTQTPKHLITATGQRVTLRCSPRSGDLSVYWYQQSLDQGLQFLIQYYNGEERAKGNILERFSAQQFPDLHSELNLSSLELGDSALYFCASSPGGWIGDTQYFGPGTRLTVL.

The chain carries TRBV3-1 and TRBJ2-1; D could derive from TRBD1 or TRBD2 (6 bases each). Germline lookup yields CDR1 LGHDT and CDR2 YNNKEL (reference sequence). V was cut by 7 bases and J by 7 bases, with 11 bases left in between. The CDR3 sequence is 12 residues long. In DNA form, the CDR3 reads TGTGCCAGCAAAGGAGGGGGGAATGAGCAGTTCTTC. Residues: CASKGGGNEQFF.

As DNA, the CDR3 is TGCAGTGCTAGAGCCAACAGGGGGGATAGGAACTATGGCTACACCTTC. Translated: CSARANRGDRNYGYTF. J is TRBJ1-2 and V is TRBV20-1; TRBD1 aligns across 8 bases. The CDR3 covers 16 residues. Germline CDR1 reads DFQATT; CDR2 reads SNEGSKA (reference sequence). V was clipped by 1 base and J by 2 bases; unmatched bases: 9.

This clonotype appeared a few times. V gene TRBV7-3 combines with J gene TRBJ2-5; 7 bases map to TRBD2. Germline lookup yields CDR1 SGHTA and CDR2 FQGTGA. The CDR3 is 15 residues long. Losses at the gene ends were 0 bases for V and 1 base for J; bases not matched to a gene: 2. CDR3 sequence (DNA): TGTGCCAGCAGCTTAACAGCGGGGCCCCAAGAGACCCAGTACTTC. It yields the protein CASSLTAGPQETQYF.